This TCR beta chain was captured by sequencing in a study of T cells in Graves' hyperthyroidism and ophthalmopathy. Study in general: Peripheral blood collection took place at initial diagnosis, before any treatment. Study outcomes and limitations: Blood held most thyroid clonotypes expanded above 0.001 frequency.

This clonotype was counted many times. Its antigen is unknown. Germline V gene data show CDR1 as SNHLY and CDR2 as FYNNEI. The CDR3 covers 16 residues. The V end was cut by 6 bases, the J end by 0 bases, with 18 bases between. Ophthalmopathy patients showed a Clinical Activity Score of at least 3, NOSPECS grade of at least 4 and duration under 3 months. RNA transcripts yielded amplified TCR beta CDR3 regions. Researchers ran a first-round RT-PCR on the TCR CDR3 using the HTBI primer set. TCRdb processed the multiplex PCR reads anew with MiXCR; each CDR3 protein has one entry. Of some 580,000 distinct CDR3 sequences in the sample, 16% are singletons; the top ten hold 2.5% to 4%.

Input material: blood. The TCR sequence derives from a woman aged 40-49 years with Graves' ophthalmopathy. The J gene is TRBJ2-7, the V gene TRBV2; possibly TRBD2 for D (5 bases). CDR3 residues: CASSPFRGRDSYEQYF. CDR3 nucleotides: TGTGCCAGCAGCCCTTTCCGGGGTCGGGACTCCTACGAGCAGTACTTC.